These 4 T cell receptor beta chains were all obtained from the same sample, sequenced in a study of blood T cell repertoires in COVID-19 (dated by TCRdb to between 2020 and 2021). The method behind the library was the immunoSEQ multiplex PCR assay. TCRdb holds this immuneACCESS table with in-frame rearrangements only. Some clones are missing; in checked studies, unresolved V genes explain under half, and the rest has no known cause. The sample table lists under 35,000 clones, about 90% of them with a count of one. Roughly 5.3% of the sample comes from the top ten. Specimen: peripheral blood. The receptors shown here come from a human donor in a cohort sampled during active COVID-19.

V usage is TRBV3-1 (or the pseudogene TRBV3-2) and J usage is TRBJ2-3, with 8 bases identical to TRBD1. The germline CDR1 and CDR2 sequences are LGHDT and YNNKEL (reference sequence). With V trimmed by 6 bases and J by 2 bases, 4 bases remained unmatched. The CDR3 is 14 residues long. CDR3 bases: TGTGCCAGCAGTCCGGGACAGGCCACAGATACGCAGTATTTT. Translation: CASSPGQATDTQYF.

The chain is built from TRBV10-3 and TRBJ2-2; D is uncertain. There are 14 residues in the CDR3. Germline loops: CDR1 ENHRY, CDR2 SYGVKD. The V and J ends lost 3 bases and 3 bases respectively, with 8 bases between them. CDR3 loop: CAISDYRDTGELFF. In DNA, the CDR3 is TGTGCCATCAGTGATTACAGAGACACCGGGGAGCTGTTTTTT.

This clone showed up just once. V gene TRBV9 combines with J gene TRBJ1-2; D is possibly TRBD1 (5 bases). The CDR3 is 12 residues long. Germline loops: CDR1 SGDLS, CDR2 YYNGEE. Trimming stripped 3 bases from V and 7 bases from J, with 10 bases between. CDR3 in DNA: TGTGCCAGCAGCGAAGGGAGGGGTGGCTACACCTTC. This codes for CASSEGRGGYTF.

The chain combines TRBV6-5 with TRBJ2-5; no reliable D call. V gave up 8 bases and J gave up 0 bases, with 13 bases separating them. The CDR3 extends over 14 amino acids. Germline values: CDR1 MNHEY, CDR2 SVGAGI. The CDR3 DNA sequence: TGTGCCAGCGAGGCGCCAGAGTACCAAGAGACCCAGTACTTC. Amino acids: CASEAPEYQETQYF.